These 18 T cell receptor beta chains were sequenced from one sample in a study of vaccination and CD4 T cells after COVID-19. No antigen has been identified for these receptors. Time point described: late sampling 161 to 241 days after vaccination in three convalescent patients. The treatment is: approximately 9-day PBMC culture with coronavirus spike peptide pools or control peptides (ViraFEST assay). Sequencing of cultured CD4+ T cell DNA used the Oncomine TCR Beta short-read assay. MiXCR was run by TCRdb on the PCR reads, yielding one entry per CDR3 protein. Here the sample spans fewer than 25,000 distinct CDR3 sequences, around 39% being singletons. The sequences come from CD4+ T cells from blood, cultured in vitro, collected about 7 months after SARS-CoV-2 vaccination. Receptor source: a human donor who had recovered from COVID-19.

J is TRBJ2-7 and V is TRBV20-1; 7 bases match TRBD2. The length of the CDR3 is 14 residues. J was trimmed by 0 bases and V by 5 bases; bases with no gene match: 7. Germline loops: CDR1 DFQATT, CDR2 SNEGSKA (reference sequence). The CDR3 loop reads CSAQSGVSSYEQYF. The CDR3 nucleotides are TGCAGTGCTCAAAGCGGGGTCAGCTCCTACGAGCAGTACTTC.

CDR3 coding DNA: TGTGCCAGCAGCTTAACAGACAGGGAGACCCAGTACTTC. This sequence encodes CASSLTDRETQYF. The V call is TRBV7-3, the J call TRBJ2-5, with a tentative D call TRBD1 (6 bases). CDR1 and CDR2 (germline): SGHTA, FQGTGA. V shed 0 bases and J shed 5 bases, with 7 bases lying between them. The CDR3 is 13 residues long.

In its sample, this clonotype was seen a few times. V usage is TRBV20-1 and J usage is TRBJ1-1, with D unclear. The V and J ends lost 4 bases and 2 bases respectively, with 11 bases between them. Germline V gives CDR1 DFQATT, CDR2 SNEGSKA (reference sequence). This CDR3 has 13 residues. The CDR3 is CSAIKRRNTEAFF. The CDR3 DNA follows: TGCAGTGCTATTAAGAGGCGCAACACTGAAGCTTTCTTT.

J is TRBJ1-1 and V is TRBV11-3; no reliable D call. This CDR3 contains 15 residues. Germline CDR1 reads SGHNT; CDR2 reads YENEEA. With 4 bases removed from V and 1 base from J, the gap between germline ends came to 13 bases. The chain's CDR3 is CASSSLEFGNTEAFF. The CDR3 nucleotides read TGTGCCAGCAGCTCCCTAGAGTTTGGGAACACTGAAGCTTTCTTT.

The chain combines TRBV10-3 with TRBJ2-1, with TRBD2 matching over 8 bases. The CDR3 length is 17 residues. Germline V gives CDR1 ENHRY, CDR2 SYGVKD. V shed 5 bases and J 0 bases; nucleotides not matched to a gene: 9. This chain's CDR3 is CAISSRGTSGSYNEQFF. The CDR3 DNA reads as TGTGCCATCAGTTCCCGCGGGACTAGTGGCTCCTACAATGAGCAGTTCTTC.

The CDR3 reads CASSTPAGRYEQYF. The CDR3 region has the DNA TGTGCCAGCAGTACGCCGGCGGGCCGCTACGAGCAGTACTTC. V and J are TRBV11-2 and TRBJ2-7; perhaps TRBD2 as D (5 bases). With 6 bases removed from V and 3 bases from J, the gap between germline ends came to 15 bases. Germline V CDR1 and CDR2: SGHAT, FQNNGV. The CDR3 contains 14 residues.

The V call is TRBV7-2, the J call TRBJ2-3, with 7 positions matching TRBD2. The V and J ends lost 0 bases and 0 bases, in that order; junction bases with no gene match: 6. CDR3 length: 17 residues. In germline, CDR1 is SGHTA, CDR2 FQGNSA. CDR3 loop: CASSLALTSRSTDTQYF. CDR3 DNA sequence: TGTGCCAGCAGCTTAGCCTTGACTAGCAGAAGCACAGATACGCAGTATTTT. Variable domain in full (rest from reference TRBV7-2 and TRBJ2-3): GAGVSQSPSNKVTEKGKDVELRCDPISGHTALYWYRQSLGQGLEFLIYFQGNSAPDKSGLPSDRFSAERTGGSVSTLTIQRTQQEDSAVYLCASSLALTSRSTDTQYFGPGTRLTVL.

The chain recombines TRBV28 with TRBJ2-7; D remains unclear. Per germline, CDR1 MDHEN and CDR2 SYDVKM. The CDR3 runs 12 residues. Trimming cost V 4 bases and J 5 bases, with 9 bases left between them. The CDR3 protein is CASSSSPNEQYF. In DNA form, the CDR3 reads TGTGCCAGCAGTTCCAGTCCTAACGAGCAGTACTTC.

The chain joins TRBV6-1 to TRBJ1-1; TRBD1 might be the D (5 bases). The germline V gene encodes CDR1 MNHNS and CDR2 SASEGT. V dropped 7 bases and J dropped 1 base, with 7 bases sitting between them. The CDR3 extends over 12 amino acids. The CDR3 reads CASIGQNTEAFF. The CDR3 nucleotides are TGTGCCAGCATTGGACAGAACACTGAAGCTTTCTTT.

The chain couples TRBV4-2 to TRBJ2-5; TRBD1 matches 8 bases. CDR1 is LGHNA, CDR2 YNFKEQ, per germline. The junction had 10 bases not matched to a gene; V was cut back by 2 bases and J by 5 bases. This CDR3 comprises 16 residues. CDR3 amino acids: CASSQSLRGPAETQYF. CDR3 nucleotide sequence: TGTGCCAGCAGCCAAAGTCTCAGGGGGCCTGCTGAGACCCAGTACTTC.

This chain joins TRBV24-1 and TRBJ2-1; D is uncertain. Trimming took 3 bases from V and 0 from J, leaving 11 bases between them. This CDR3 spans 16 amino acids. Germline CDR1 is KGHDR and CDR2 is SFDVKD. CDR3 region: CATSDGGPGSYNEQFF. As DNA, the CDR3 is TGTGCCACCAGTGATGGCGGTCCAGGCTCCTACAATGAGCAGTTCTTC.

The J gene is TRBJ2-7, the V gene TRBV20-1, with 7 nucleotides matching TRBD2. Germline V gene sequence: CDR1 DFQATT, CDR2 SNEGSKA (reference sequence). The CDR3 runs 13 residues. V dropped 6 bases and J dropped 2; count of bases not matched to a gene: 7. The CDR3 DNA follows: TGCAGTGCAGCCCCTAGCGGAGCCTACGAGCAGTACTTC. It specifies CSAAPSGAYEQYF.

V gene TRBV20-1 combines with J gene TRBJ2-1; D uncertain. V lost 0 bases to trimming and J lost 4 bases, with 7 bases between them. This CDR3 is 13 amino acids long. Germline CDR1 and CDR2: DFQATT and SNEGSKA (reference sequence). Here the CDR3 reads CSAREGQYNEQFF. Here the CDR3 DNA reads TGCAGTGCTAGAGAGGGTCAGTACAATGAGCAGTTCTTC.

A few counts support this clonotype. The chain recombines TRBV7-9 with TRBJ2-7, with D possibly TRBD1 on 6 matching bases. This CDR3 is 14 amino acids long. The V and J ends lost 5 bases and 6 bases respectively, with 17 bases between them. Germline lookup yields CDR1 SEHNR and CDR2 FQNEAQ (reference sequence). The CDR3 sequence: CASSAQGLLSEQYF. Written as DNA, the CDR3 is TGTGCCAGCAGCGCACAGGGTTTGCTGTCCGAGCAGTACTTC.

The J gene is TRBJ2-2, the V gene TRBV28; a weak D match, TRBD1 (6 bases). CDR1 is MDHEN, CDR2 SYDVKM, per germline. V was shortened by 6 bases and J by 8 bases, with 10 bases between the two germline ends. The CDR3 is 12 residues long. CDR3 nucleotide sequence: TGTGCCAGCAGAGGACAGTTGGGGGAGCTGTTTTTT. Residues: CASRGQLGELFF. The whole variable domain, remainder taken from reference TRBV28 and TRBJ2-2, is DVKVTQSSRYLVKRTGEKVFLECVQDMDHENMFWYRQDPGLGLRLIYFSYDVKMKEKGDIPEGYSVSREKKERFSLILESASTNQTSMYLCASRGQLGELFFGEGSRLTVL.

The CDR3 loop is CSARAGGANQETQYF. CDR3 nucleotides: TGCAGTGCTAGAGCCGGGGGGGCCAACCAAGAGACCCAGTACTTC. The chain joins TRBV20-1 to TRBJ2-5; 8 nucleotides line up with TRBD2. The germline CDR1 and CDR2 sequences are DFQATT and SNEGSKA (reference sequence). V gave up 1 base and J gave up 0 bases; unmatched junction bases: 4. The CDR3 totals 15 residues.

The J gene is TRBJ2-1, the V gene TRBV15; possibly TRBD2 for D (5 bases). V lost 0 bases, J lost 12 bases, and 12 bases lay in between. The CDR3 sequence is 13 residues long. Germline V CDR1 and CDR2: LNHNV, YYDKDF (reference sequence). CDR3 residues: CATSRDLRAWQFF. The CDR3 bases are TGTGCCACCAGCAGAGATCTGAGGGCTTGGCAGTTCTTC.

This clonotype came up a few times. This chain uses TRBV28 with TRBJ2-6, with D uncertain. V lost 4 bases and J lost 3, with 7 bases in between. The CDR3 extends over 14 amino acids. In germline, CDR1 is MDHEN, CDR2 SYDVKM. This chain's CDR3 is CASSSFNGANVLTF. As DNA, the CDR3 is TGTGCCAGCAGTTCCTTTAATGGGGCCAACGTCCTGACTTTC.